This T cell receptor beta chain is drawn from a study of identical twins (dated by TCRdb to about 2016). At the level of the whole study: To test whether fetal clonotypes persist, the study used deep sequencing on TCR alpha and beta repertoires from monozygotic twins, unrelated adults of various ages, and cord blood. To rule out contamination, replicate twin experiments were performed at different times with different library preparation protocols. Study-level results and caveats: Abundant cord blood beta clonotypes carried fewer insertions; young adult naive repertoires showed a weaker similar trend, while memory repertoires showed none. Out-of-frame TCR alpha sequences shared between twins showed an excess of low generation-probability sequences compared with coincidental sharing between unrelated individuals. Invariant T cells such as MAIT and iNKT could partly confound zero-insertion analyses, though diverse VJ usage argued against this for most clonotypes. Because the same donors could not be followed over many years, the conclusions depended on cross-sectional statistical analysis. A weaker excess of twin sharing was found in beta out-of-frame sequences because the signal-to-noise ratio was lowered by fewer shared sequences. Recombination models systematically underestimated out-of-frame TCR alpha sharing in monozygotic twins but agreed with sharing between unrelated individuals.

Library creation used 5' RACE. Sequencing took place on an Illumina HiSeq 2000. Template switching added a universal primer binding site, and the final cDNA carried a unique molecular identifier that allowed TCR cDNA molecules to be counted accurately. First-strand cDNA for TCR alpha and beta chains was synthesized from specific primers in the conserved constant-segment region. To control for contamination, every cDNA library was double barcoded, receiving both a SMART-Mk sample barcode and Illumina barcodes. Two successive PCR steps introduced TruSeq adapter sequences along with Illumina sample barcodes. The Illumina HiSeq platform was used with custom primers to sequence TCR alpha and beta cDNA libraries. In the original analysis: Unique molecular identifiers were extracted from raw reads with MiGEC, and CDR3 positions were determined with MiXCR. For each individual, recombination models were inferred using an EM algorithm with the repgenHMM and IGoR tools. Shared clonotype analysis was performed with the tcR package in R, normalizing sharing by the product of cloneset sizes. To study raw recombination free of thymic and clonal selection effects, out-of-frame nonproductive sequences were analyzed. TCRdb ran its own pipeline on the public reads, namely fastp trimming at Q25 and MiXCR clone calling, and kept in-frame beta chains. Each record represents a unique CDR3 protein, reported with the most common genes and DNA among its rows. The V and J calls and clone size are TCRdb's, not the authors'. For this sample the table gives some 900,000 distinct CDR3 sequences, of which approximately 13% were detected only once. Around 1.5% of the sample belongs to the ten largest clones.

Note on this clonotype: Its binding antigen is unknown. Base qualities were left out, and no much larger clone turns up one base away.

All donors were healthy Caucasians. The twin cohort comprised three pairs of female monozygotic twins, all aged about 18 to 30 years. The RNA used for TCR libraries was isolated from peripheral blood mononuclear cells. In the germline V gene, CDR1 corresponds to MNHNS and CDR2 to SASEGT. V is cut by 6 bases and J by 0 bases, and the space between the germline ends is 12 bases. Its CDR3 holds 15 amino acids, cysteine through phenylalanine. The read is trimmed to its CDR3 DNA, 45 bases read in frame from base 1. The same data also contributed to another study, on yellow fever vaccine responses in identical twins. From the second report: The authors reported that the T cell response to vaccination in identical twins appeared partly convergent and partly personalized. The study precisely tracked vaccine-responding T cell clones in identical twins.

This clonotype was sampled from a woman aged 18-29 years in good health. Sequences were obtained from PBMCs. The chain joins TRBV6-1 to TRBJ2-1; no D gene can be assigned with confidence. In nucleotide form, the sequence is TGTGCCAGCAGGGCCGGACCCCACTCCTACAATGAGCAGTTCTTC. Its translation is CASRAGPHSYNEQFF.